This T cell receptor (beta chain) emerged from a study of blood T cells in healthy people across ages. Overall study: Roughly one uniquely barcoded beta molecule per two T cells was captured.

Using a J-beta primer mix together with a sample-barcoded 5' primer, a second PCR was run for roughly 7 to 12 cycles. Via MiXCR, TCRdb re-called the 5' RACE reads, giving one row per CDR3 protein. Seen here are roughly 680,000 distinct CDR3 sequences, 52% observed once, and the top ten hold about 13%. Isolation yielded PBMCs, at least 6.5 million per sample, in every case. Findings and caveats of the study: Naive CD4+ cell counts and diversity both ran higher in long-lived than in aged donors.

Comments on this clonotype: Its antigen is undetermined.

This sequence was found in a woman older than 75 in good health. The sample was blood.

CDR3 nucleotide sequence: TGCGCCAGCACCCAGAGCGGGGGGCGAATAGATACGCAGTATTTT. Its translation: CASTQSGGRIDTQYF. V and J are TRBV5-1 and TRBJ2-3, with 9 bases lining up with TRBD2. Per the germline V gene, CDR1 is SGHRS and CDR2 is YFSETQ. CDR3 size: 15 residues. After removal of 6 bases from V and 5 bases from J, the junction contained 10 bases not matched to a gene. Based on the CDR3 plus reference TRBV5-1 and TRBJ2-3, the full variable domain is KAGVTQTPRYLIKTRGQQVTLSCSPISGHRSVSWYQQTPGQGLQFLFEYFSETQRNKGNFPGRFSGRQFSNSRSEMNVSTLELGDSALYLCASTQSGGRIDTQYFGPGTRLTVL.